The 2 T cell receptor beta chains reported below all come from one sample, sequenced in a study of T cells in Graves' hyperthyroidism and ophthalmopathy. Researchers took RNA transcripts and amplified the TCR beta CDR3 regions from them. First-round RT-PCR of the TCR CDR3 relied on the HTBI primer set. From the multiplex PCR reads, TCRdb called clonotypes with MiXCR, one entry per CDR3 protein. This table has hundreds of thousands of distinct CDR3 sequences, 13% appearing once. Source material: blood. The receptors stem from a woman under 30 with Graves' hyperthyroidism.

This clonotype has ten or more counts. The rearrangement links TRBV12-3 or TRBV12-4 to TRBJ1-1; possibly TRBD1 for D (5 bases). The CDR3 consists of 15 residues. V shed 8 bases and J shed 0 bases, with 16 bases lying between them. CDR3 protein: CASGAAAIMNTEAFF. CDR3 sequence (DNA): TGTGCCAGCGGGGCGGCAGCAATCATGAACACTGAAGCTTTCTTT.

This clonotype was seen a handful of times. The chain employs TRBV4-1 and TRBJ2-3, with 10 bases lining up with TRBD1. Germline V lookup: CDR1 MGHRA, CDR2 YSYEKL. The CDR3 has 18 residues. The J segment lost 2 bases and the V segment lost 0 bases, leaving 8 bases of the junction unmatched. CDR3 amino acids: CASSQDSTGTGVTDTQYF. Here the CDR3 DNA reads TGCGCCAGCAGCCAAGACTCCACTGGGACAGGGGTCACAGATACGCAGTATTTT.